These 15 T cell receptor beta chains were sequenced from one sample in a study of cytomegalovirus exposure and HLA in healthy donors (TCRdb year 2017). Library preparation was by the immunoSEQ multiplex PCR assay. For the multiplex PCR, a mixture combining 60 forward primers for TCR Vbeta segments and 13 reverse primers for TCR Jbeta segments was used. The table was pulled from immuneACCESS by TCRdb, which kept in-frame rearrangements only. Such tables lose some clones; where checked, under half of the loss comes from unresolved V genes, and the rest has no known cause. The sample profile shows more than 250,000 clones; about 87% of them were found once. The leading ten clones occupy around 2.1% of the sample. Sequencing was performed on PBMCs. The source is a woman between 18 and 29 years old in good health and CMV-seronegative.

CDR3 sequence reads: CSVVGRGFDEQYF. The CDR3 DNA sequence: TGCAGCGTTGTTGGCAGGGGGTTTGACGAGCAGTACTTC. The V and J genes are TRBV29-1 and TRBJ2-7; 7 nucleotides align to TRBD1. CDR3 length: 13 residues. CDR1 is SQVTM and CDR2 is ANQGSEA in the germline V gene. The V and J ends lost 4 bases and 5 bases, in that order; junction bases with no gene match: 8.

CDR3 bases: TGTGCCAGCAGCTTGGCCGGGACAGGGCCACTCACAGATACGCAGTATTTT. It encodes CASSLAGTGPLTDTQYF. This chain joins TRBV7-6 and TRBJ2-3; TRBD1 matches at 9 bases. V was clipped by 3 bases and J by 2 bases; unmatched bases: 9. This CDR3 has 17 amino acids. Looked up from germline, CDR1 is SGHVS and CDR2 is FNYEAQ. Full variable domain (outside the CDR3, taken from reference TRBV7-6 and TRBJ2-3): GAGVSQSPRYKVTKRGQDVALRCDPISGHVSLYWYRQALGQGPEFLTYFNYEAQQDKSGLPNDRFSAERPEGSISTLTIQRTEQRDSAMYRCASSLAGTGPLTDTQYFGPGTRLTVL.

This chain connects TRBV5-1 to TRBJ2-2; the D gene is possibly TRBD2 (5 bases). CDR3 length: 13 residues. V was trimmed by 1 base and J by 7 bases, leaving 8 bases between them. CDR1 and CDR2 (germline): SGHRS, YFSETQ. As DNA, the CDR3 is TGCGCCAGCAGCTTGAGCGGTCTCGGGGAGCTGTTTTTT. Its translation: CASSLSGLGELFF.

V gene TRBV7-2 combines with J gene TRBJ2-7; 7 nucleotides match TRBD2. The CDR3 totals 15 residues. Germline V gene lookup returns CDR1 SGHTA and CDR2 FQGNSA. V lost 5 bases and J lost 0; bases outside the gene matches: 7. The CDR3 nucleotides read TGTGCCAGCAGCCCCGGGGGGATCGTCTCCTACGAGCAGTACTTC. It specifies CASSPGGIVSYEQYF. The entire variable domain, with the rest obtained from reference TRBV7-2 and TRBJ2-7, is as follows: GAGVSQSPSNKVTEKGKDVELRCDPISGHTALYWYRQSLGQGLEFLIYFQGNSAPDKSGLPSDRFSAERTGGSVSTLTIQRTQQEDSAVYLCASSPGGIVSYEQYFGPGTRLTVT.

The chain employs TRBV30 and TRBJ1-2, with TRBD1 as a possible D gene (5 bases). V was trimmed by 0 bases and J by 8 bases, leaving 13 bases between them. From germline, CDR1 is GTSNPN and CDR2 SVGIG (reference sequence). The CDR3 consists of 13 residues. The CDR3 bases are TGTGCCTGGAGTGTTGGTAGGGGTTGGGGCTACACCTTC. This codes for CAWSVGRGWGYTF.

The V and J genes are TRBV29-1 and TRBJ1-4; a possible D gene is TRBD1 (6 bases). The CDR3 spans 16 residues. With 7 bases removed from V and 0 bases from J, the gap between germline ends came to 18 bases. Germline values: CDR1 SQVTM, CDR2 ANQGSEA. CDR3: CSGRGGGPSTNEKLFF. CDR3 nucleotide sequence: TGCAGCGGACGGGGCGGGGGGCCGTCAACTAATGAAAAACTGTTTTTT.

This clone appeared a single time. The V call is TRBV7-6, the J call TRBJ1-3; 9 positions match TRBD1. J gave up 4 bases and V 5 bases, and 12 bases lay outside the gene matches. Germline-derived CDR1 and CDR2 are SGHVS and FNYEAQ. The CDR3 consists of 17 residues. CDR3 nucleotide sequence: TGTGCCAGCAGCCCTTTTTCGGGACAGGGTCCAGGAAACACCATATATTTT. This translates into CASSPFSGQGPGNTIYF.

V and J are TRBV12-5 and TRBJ2-7, with TRBD1 identical over 9 bases. The CDR3 is 16 residues long. V was pared by 6 bases and J by 2 bases, with 11 bases of the junction left unmatched. Germline V gene lookup returns CDR1 LGHNT and CDR2 FRNRAP. The CDR3 here is CASGPKFGQGTYEQYF. CDR3 DNA sequence: TGTGCTAGTGGCCCGAAGTTCGGACAGGGGACCTACGAGCAGTACTTC.

The chain uses TRBV6-1 and TRBJ2-7; D not resolved. The length of the CDR3 is 14 residues. V lost 2 bases and J lost 2, with 10 bases in between. Germline assignment: CDR1 MNHNS and CDR2 SASEGT. CDR3 protein: CASSEQEGAYEQYF. For the CDR3, the DNA is TGTGCCAGCAGTGAACAGGAAGGCGCCTACGAGCAGTACTTC.

The chain carries TRBV9 and TRBJ1-2; 7 nucleotides align to TRBD1. The germline gives CDR1 SGDLS, CDR2 YYNGEE. The V and J ends lost 3 bases and 4 bases, in that order; junction bases with no gene match: 6. The CDR3 runs 14 residues. CDR3 nucleotides: TGTGCCAGCAGCGGAGGGGGCTTGGGCTATGGCTACACCTTC. Protein product: CASSGGGLGYGYTF.

The chain couples TRBV4-1 to TRBJ2-3; 15 nucleotides align to TRBD2. CDR1 is MGHRA and CDR2 is YSYEKL in the germline V gene. The CDR3 loop spans 18 amino acids. V shed 0 bases and J 5 bases; nucleotides not matched to a gene: 6. CDR3 sequence (DNA): TGCGCCAGCAGCCAAGATTGGACTAGCGGGGGGGCTGGAGATACGCAGTATTTT. It translates to CASSQDWTSGGAGDTQYF.

This sequence joins TRBV6-5 and TRBJ1-1; D is perhaps TRBD1 (6 bases). This CDR3 is 14 amino acids long. With 5 bases removed from V and 3 bases from J, the gap between germline ends came to 13 bases. Germline CDR1 is MNHEY and CDR2 is SVGAGI. The DNA of the CDR3 is TGTGCCAGCAGTCCTTGGGACACGGACACTGAAGCTTTCTTT. Protein: CASSPWDTDTEAFF.

This chain links TRBV7-2 with TRBJ2-7; 10 bases are a match to TRBD1. The CDR3 spans 15 residues. Trimming at V came to 8 bases and at J to 1 base, leaving 8 bases not matched to a gene. Germline loops: CDR1 SGHTA, CDR2 FQGNSA. The CDR3 reads CASGRQGAWSYEQYF. The CDR3 coding sequence is TGTGCCAGCGGTAGACAGGGGGCTTGGTCCTACGAGCAGTACTTC.

The chain is built from TRBV5-1 and TRBJ1-1; 10 positions agree with TRBD1. The CDR3 runs 14 residues. CDR1 is SGHRS and CDR2 is YFSETQ in the germline V gene. V lost 4 bases to trimming and J lost 4 bases; unmatched junction nucleotides: 4. CDR3 residues: CASSPTGGFTEAFF. CDR3 sequence (DNA): TGCGCCAGCAGCCCGACAGGGGGCTTCACTGAAGCTTTCTTT.

The chain links TRBV27 to TRBJ1-5, with 7 bases aligning to TRBD1. The germline V gene encodes CDR1 MNHEY and CDR2 SMNVEV (reference sequence). V was clipped by 8 bases and J by 5 bases; unmatched bases: 3. The length of the CDR3 is 12 residues. CDR3 sequence reads: CASGRGYQPQHF. The CDR3 DNA reads as TGTGCCAGCGGCAGGGGGTATCAGCCCCAGCATTTT.